The clone carrying this T cell receptor (beta chain) appeared once. Its antigen remains unknown. Other DNA sequences within the sample encode an identical CDR3. This sample stems from a study of shared clonotypes between healthy human individuals. This was a deep-level run. In the sorted-subset replicate PCRs, about 200 ng DNA, 25,000 to 35,000 T cell genomes, was used. Assay used: immunoSEQ multiplex PCR; TCRdb lists only in-frame clones, some missing. The sample has about 1 million clones; around 75% are singletons. Study outcomes and limitations: Non-shared clonotypes were found to have lower generation probabilities than the clonotypes that were shared by all four of the sorted-subset donors.

V was pared by 0 bases and J by 2 bases, with 9 bases between. Germline values: CDR1 SGHRS, CDR2 YFSETQ. This CDR3 comprises 15 residues. V gene TRBV5-1 combines with J gene TRBJ1-3; tentative D call: TRBD1 (6 bases). The source is a man aged 18 to 29 in good health. What was sequenced was memory CD4+ T cells sorted from blood. Subset here: CD45RA-negative fraction. CDR3 in amino acids: CASSLAPGAGNTIYF. The CDR3 DNA is TGCGCCAGCAGCTTGGCCCCAGGGGCTGGAAACACCATATATTTT.